This entry features one T cell receptor beta chain sequence. Its antigen is not known. This entry is derived from a study of blood T cells in healthy people across ages. Study findings and constraints: Observed TCR beta diversity per million T cells went down as age went up. This fall followed a roughly linear course with age.

A second about 6 to 12 cycle PCR used barcoded and J-beta primers. Unique molecular identifiers of 12 random nucleotides labeled each cDNA. The study obtained at least 3 million CDR3-containing paired-end reads from every sample. Using its own MiXCR run on the 5' RACE reads, TCRdb lists one record per CDR3 protein. Among about 800,000 distinct CDR3 sequences listed, 25% were seen once. Germline V lookup: CDR1 DFQATT, CDR2 SNEGSKA (reference sequence). The V and J ends lost 2 bases and 3 bases respectively, with 11 bases between them. CDR3 length equals 14 residues. The people who gave samples were healthy Caucasians from Russia, aged roughly 6 to 100. The same data also went into a second study, on T cells of mothers and their children.

The chain has TRBV20-1 and TRBJ2-4; D uncertain. The TCR sequence derives from a boy between 5 and 17 years old in good health. Sequencing was performed on blood. The CDR3 DNA sequence: TGCAGTGCTAGATCTGGTATGGACAAAAACATTCAGTACTTC. It specifies CSARSGMDKNIQYF.